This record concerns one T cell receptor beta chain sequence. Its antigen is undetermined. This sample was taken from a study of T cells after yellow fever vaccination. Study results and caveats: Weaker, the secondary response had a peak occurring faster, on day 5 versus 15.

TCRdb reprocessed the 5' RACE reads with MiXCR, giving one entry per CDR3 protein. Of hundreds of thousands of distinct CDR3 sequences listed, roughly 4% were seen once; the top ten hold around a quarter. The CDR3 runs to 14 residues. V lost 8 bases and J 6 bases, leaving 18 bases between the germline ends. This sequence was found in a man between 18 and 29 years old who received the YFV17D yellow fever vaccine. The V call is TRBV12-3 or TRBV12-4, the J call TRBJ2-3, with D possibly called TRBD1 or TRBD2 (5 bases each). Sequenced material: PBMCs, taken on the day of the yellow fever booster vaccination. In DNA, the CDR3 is TGTGCCAGCCTAACCGGGACCGGTTTTGATACGCAGTATTTT. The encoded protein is CASLTGTGFDTQYF.